Listed below are T cell receptor beta chains from one sample, sequenced in a study of blood T cell repertoires in COVID-19. Produced via immunoSEQ multiplex PCR; TCRdb's table is partial and in-frame only. The sample yields about 68,000 clones, about 90% seen once. Sequencing input: peripheral blood. The receptors come from a middle-aged man with COVID-19, enrolled during active disease. Each CDR3 is given with its conserved first and last residue. D genes are given only for firm matches. Clone size appears in some rows only: once, few, many, or a class for an expanded clone.

abundance	v_gene	d_gene	j_gene	CDR3nt	CDR3aa
once	TRBV7-9	TRBD1	TRBJ1-2	TGTGCCAGCAGCCCAACAGGGGTCGTTGGCTACACCTTC	CASSPTGVVGYTF
.	TRBV3-1/TRBV3-2	TRBD1	TRBJ1-6	TGTGCCAGCAGCAACCGGGACAGTAATTCACCCCTCCACTTT	CASSNRDSNSPLHF
.	TRBV7-9	TRBD1	TRBJ1-2	TGTGCCAGCAGCTTAACAGGGGGCTCTAACTATGGCTACACCTTC	CASSLTGGSNYGYTF
.	TRBV4-2	.	TRBJ2-7	TGTGCCAGCAGCCAGGCCTCGGGGGTGGGTCGTGGGTACGAGCAGTACTTC	CASSQASGVGRGYEQYF
.	TRBV18	.	TRBJ1-1	TGTGCCAGCTCACAGTCGATCGGGGAAAGGAACACTGAAGCTTTCTTT	CASSQSIGERNTEAFF
.	TRBV28	.	TRBJ2-3	TGTGCCAGCAGACCCCTTGGGGCATTGGGCACAGATACGCAGTATTTT	CASRPLGALGTDTQYF
.	TRBV4-2	TRBD1	TRBJ1-3	TGTGCCAGCAGCCAAGGGGCGACAGGGGCTGGAAACACCATATATTTT	CASSQGATGAGNTIYF
.	TRBV5-5	.	TRBJ1-3	TGTGCCAGCAGCTTGGTTTCGCAGGGCGTTGGGAACACCATATATTTT	CASSLVSQGVGNTIYF
.	TRBV19	.	TRBJ1-1	TGTGCCAGTAGTACCACTGCCTTGGGACTGGCAAACACTGAAGCTTTCTTT	CASSTTALGLANTEAFF
.	TRBV6-5	TRBD1	TRBJ1-1	TGTGCCAGCAGTTCACAGGGGGCAGTGAACACTGAAGCTTTCTTT	CASSSQGAVNTEAFF
.	TRBV5-1	.	TRBJ2-3	TGCGCCAGCAGCTCTTCTCCCACAGATACGCAGTATTTT	CASSSSPTDTQYF
few	TRBV20-1	.	TRBJ1-2	TGCAGTGCTAGCCGGGGGGAGGGCTACACCTTC	CSASRGEGYTF
.	TRBV7-9	TRBD1	TRBJ1-2	TGTGCCAGCAGCCAAGAGGGGACAGACTATGGCTACACCTTC	CASSQEGTDYGYTF
few	TRBV6-6	TRBD1	TRBJ1-6	TGTGCCAGCCGGACAGGGGGACATTCACCCCTCCACTTT	CASRTGGHSPLHF
.	TRBV20-1	TRBD1	TRBJ1-1	TGCAGTGCTAGTCCCCGGGACAGGCAGAACACTGAAGCTTTCTTT	CSASPRDRQNTEAFF
once	TRBV2	.	TRBJ2-3	TGTGCCAGCAGTGAGGGGAGTAGCACAGATACGCAGTATTTT	CASSEGSSTDTQYF
.	TRBV12-3/TRBV12-4	.	TRBJ2-1	TGTGCCAGCACCCGTTCCGGGGAGCAGTTCTTC	CASTRSGEQFF
.	TRBV6-5	TRBD1	TRBJ2-1	TGTGCCAGCAGACAGGGGGCGTTTAGCGAGCAGTTCTTC	CASRQGAFSEQFF
.	TRBV5-1	TRBD2	TRBJ2-3	TGCGCCAGCAGCTGGGGACTAGCGGGAGGGCTTGATACGCAGTATTTT	CASSWGLAGGLDTQYF
.	TRBV6-5	.	TRBJ1-1	TGTGCCAGCAGTTCCCCCAGGGGTCCTGAAGCTTTCTTT	CASSSPRGPEAFF
.	TRBV19	TRBD1	TRBJ2-3	TGTGCCAGTAGTGCCTCTTCGGGACAGGGATGGCCAGATACGCAGTATTTT	CASSASSGQGWPDTQYF
.	TRBV14	.	TRBJ2-7	TGTGCCAGCAGCCAAGAGGGCAGGGGATTCTACGAGCAGTACTTC	CASSQEGRGFYEQYF
once	TRBV9	TRBD2	TRBJ2-1	TGTGCCAGCAGCGTAGCTACTAGCGGGAGGGCCCGGAATGAGCAGTTCTTC	CASSVATSGRARNEQFF
few	TRBV27	TRBD1	TRBJ1-2	TGTGCCAGCAGTTACTCCGGGACAGATGGCTACACCTTC	CASSYSGTDGYTF
.	TRBV4-1	.	TRBJ1-1	TGCGCCAGCAGCCGCCGACAGAAGAACACTGAAGCTTTCTTT	CASSRRQKNTEAFF
few	TRBV25-1	.	TRBJ2-7	TGTGCCAGCAGTAGCCCCCGGGGGCAGTACTTC	CASSSPRGQYF
.	TRBV2	.	TRBJ1-3	TGTGCCAGCAGTTCCGACAGCCTCTCTGGAAACACCATATATTTT	CASSSDSLSGNTIYF
.	TRBV5-4	.	TRBJ2-5	TGTGCCAGCAGCTTGGATGCCAGTTCCAAGACCCAGTACTTC	CASSLDASSKTQYF
.	TRBV7-9	TRBD1	TRBJ1-1	TGTGCCAGCAGCTTAGCGAGGACAGGGTCGAACACTGAAGCTTTCTTT	CASSLARTGSNTEAFF
.	TRBV10-3	TRBD1	TRBJ2-5	TGTGCCATCAGCGGTTCCCCGGGACAGGGGGCGGCGGGACAAGAGACCCAGTACTTC	CAISGSPGQGAAGQETQYF
.	TRBV7-9	.	TRBJ2-5	TGTGCCAGCAGCTTAGGGGCAGTGGAGACCCAGTACTTC	CASSLGAVETQYF
.	TRBV4-1	.	TRBJ1-5	TGCGCCAGCAGCCGGGGCGTGACGGATCAGCCCCAGCATTTT	CASSRGVTDQPQHF
.	TRBV5-8	.	TRBJ2-5	TGTGCCAGCAGCTTGTATTGGGCTAGCATCTCTCAAGAGACCCAGTACTTC	CASSLYWASISQETQYF